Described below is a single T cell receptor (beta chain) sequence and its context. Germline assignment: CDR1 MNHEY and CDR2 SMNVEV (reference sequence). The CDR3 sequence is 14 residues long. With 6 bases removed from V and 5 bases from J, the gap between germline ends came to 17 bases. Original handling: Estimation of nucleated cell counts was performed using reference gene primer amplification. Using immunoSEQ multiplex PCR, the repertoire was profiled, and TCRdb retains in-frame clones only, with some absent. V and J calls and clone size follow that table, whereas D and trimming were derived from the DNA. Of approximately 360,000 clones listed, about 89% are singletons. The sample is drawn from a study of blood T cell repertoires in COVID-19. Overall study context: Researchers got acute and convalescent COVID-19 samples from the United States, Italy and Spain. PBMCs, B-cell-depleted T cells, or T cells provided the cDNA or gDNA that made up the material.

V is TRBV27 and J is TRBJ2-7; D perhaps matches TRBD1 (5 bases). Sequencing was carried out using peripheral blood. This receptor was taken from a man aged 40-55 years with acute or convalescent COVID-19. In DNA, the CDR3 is TGTGCCAGCAGCCCTATGTTCAGGGCCCACGAGCAGTACTTC. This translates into CASSPMFRAHEQYF.